This T cell receptor (beta chain) comes out of a study of T cell repertoires in cytomegalovirus infection. Trimming stripped 9 bases from V and 1 base from J, with 12 bases between. The CDR3 totals 13 residues. Germline loops: CDR1 LNHDA, CDR2 SQIVND (reference sequence). This clonotype was seen a few times. In TCRdb, the reads were re-called with MiXCR into one record per CDR3 protein. The sample has 510,000 or so distinct CDR3 sequences, roughly 29% seen once. Material: PBMCs. The origin of this receptor is a human donor in good health (CMV status not recorded). Some clones in this sample may be carry-over from other donors' samples. The chain combines TRBV19 with TRBJ2-5, with a weak D call TRBD2 (5 bases). The CDR3 sequence is CASSGTRQETQYF. The CDR3 coding sequence is TGTGCCAGCAGCGGTACTCGCCAAGAGACCCAGTACTTC. Drawing the rest from reference TRBV19 and TRBJ2-5, the complete variable domain is DGGITQSPKYLFRKEGQNVTLSCEQNLNHDAMYWYRQDPGQGLRLIYYSQIVNDFQKGDIAEGYSVSREKKESFPLTVTSAQKNPTAFYLCASSGTRQETQYFGPGTRLLVL.